These 4 T cell receptor beta chains share one sample of origin, sequenced in a study of T cell responses to AZD1222 COVID-19 vaccine. Clones were read by immunoSEQ multiplex PCR, and TCRdb kept only the in-frame ones, dropping some. There are 65,000 to 85,000 clones in the sample; 88% occur only once, and 9% to 10% lies in the top ten. The specimen comprised peripheral blood, sampled 28 days after the second dose of the MenACWY control vaccine. These receptors were obtained from an adult who received the MenACWY meningococcal vaccine as a control.

The V call is TRBV7-2, the J call TRBJ2-2; D call uncertain. Germline V gene sequence: CDR1 SGHTA, CDR2 FQGNSA. Trimming removed 5 bases from V and 3 bases from J, with 13 bases in between. The CDR3 extends over 15 amino acids. This CDR3 reads CASSPKVSDTGELFF. The CDR3 nucleotides read TGTGCCAGCAGCCCAAAGGTCTCGGACACCGGGGAGCTGTTTTTT.

The chain employs TRBV19 and TRBJ1-2; 7 nucleotides agree with TRBD1. There are 15 residues in the CDR3. Trimming at V came to 3 bases and at J to 4 bases, leaving 8 bases not matched to a gene. CDR1 is LNHDA and CDR2 is SQIVND in the germline V gene (reference sequence). In DNA form, the CDR3 reads TGTGCCAGTAGTATGACAGGGTTCAGGGGCTATGGCTACACCTTC. Amino acids: CASSMTGFRGYGYTF.

The rearrangement uses TRBV5-1 and TRBJ2-3; maybe TRBD1 (5 bases). Germline-derived CDR1 and CDR2 are SGHRS and YFSETQ. This CDR3 spans 15 amino acids. The V end lost 2 bases, the J end lost 2 bases, and 12 bases lay between the germline ends. In nucleotides, the CDR3 is TGCGCCAGCAGCTTCTTTGGGGCTTACACAGATACGCAGTATTTT. Protein sequence: CASSFFGAYTDTQYF.

V is TRBV19 and J is TRBJ1-2, with 11 bases matching TRBD1. The CDR3 totals 15 residues. J gave up 2 bases and V 5 bases, and 4 bases lay outside the gene matches. CDR1 is LNHDA and CDR2 is SQIVND in the germline V gene (reference sequence). The CDR3: CASSPRDRGNYGYTF. The DNA of the CDR3 is TGTGCCAGTAGTCCCCGGGACAGGGGGAACTATGGCTACACCTTC.